This passage covers 29 T cell receptor beta chains from one sample sequenced in a study of blood T cells in healthy people across ages. A second roughly 6 to 11 cycle PCR used barcoded and J-beta primers. From the 5' RACE reads, TCRdb called clonotypes with MiXCR, one entry per CDR3 protein. This sample has hundreds of thousands of distinct CDR3 sequences, with 58% found just once. Sample: blood. Source of these receptors: a man in his 60s in good health.

This clonotype was picked up a small number of times. The chain links TRBV25-1 to TRBJ2-1; 8 nucleotides agree with TRBD2. The CDR3 consists of 15 residues. J gave up 5 bases and V 0 bases, and 3 bases lay outside the gene matches. CDR1 and CDR2 (germline): MGHDK, SYGVNS. CDR3 DNA sequence: TGTGCCAGCAGTGAATATCGGGGGGGGCACAATGAGCAGTTCTTC. This codes for CASSEYRGGHNEQFF.

This rearrangement joins TRBV12-3 or TRBV12-4 to TRBJ2-5, with D perhaps assigned TRBD1 or TRBD2 (5 bases each). CDR3 length: 15 residues. The V and J ends lost 5 bases and 5 bases respectively, with 18 bases between them. Here the CDR3 reads CASSARDGDLETQYF. CDR3 bases: TGTGCCAGCAGTGCCCGGGACGGAGACTTGGAGACCCAGTACTTC.

The CDR3 DNA sequence: TGCAGTGCAACCATAGCGGGGCAAGAGACCCAGTACTTC. Amino acids: CSATIAGQETQYF. The chain joins TRBV20-1 to TRBJ2-5, with TRBD2 matching over 8 bases. The germline V gene encodes CDR1 DFQATT and CDR2 SNEGSKA (reference sequence). V shed 6 bases, J shed 2 bases, and the junction held 5 bases outside the gene matches. The CDR3 has 13 amino acids.

This chain joins TRBV9 and TRBJ1-1; TRBD1 aligns across 7 bases. CDR3 length: 15 amino acids. Germline V CDR1 and CDR2: SGDLS, YYNGEE. The trim removed 3 bases at V and 0 bases at J, leaving 5 bases unmatched. The DNA for the CDR3 is TGTGCCAGCAGCGCCTCTACAGGGGTGAACACTGAAGCTTTCTTT. Translated, it gives CASSASTGVNTEAFF.

A note on this clonotype: At one of its ends the junction is not consistent with the germline gene, which may arise from a read error. V usage is TRBV29-1 and J usage is TRBJ2-1; tentative D call: TRBD1 (5 bases). This CDR3 comprises 13 residues. Germline CDR1 SQVTM, CDR2 ANQGSEA. CDR3 coding DNA: TGCAGCGTTGGGGCAGGGTTTGGCAATAAGCAGTTCTTC. It specifies CSVGAGFGNKQFF.

The chain couples TRBV21-1 to TRBJ2-5; the table names TRBD1, a call not compared with the DNA. TRBV21-1 is deemed a pseudogene. This CDR3 has 17 amino acids. DNA for the CDR3: TGTGCCAGCAGCAGTCGGACAGGGGACAGCCGAAAAGAGACCCAGTACTTC. Protein: CASSSRTGDSRKETQYF.

The rearrangement joins TRBV20-1 to TRBJ2-7; D may be TRBD2 (6 bases). Trimming removed 1 base at V and 3 bases at J, with 19 bases between. Germline V gene data show CDR1 as DFQATT and CDR2 as SNEGSKA (reference sequence). This CDR3 region has 16 residues. The CDR3 DNA reads as TGCAGTGCTAGAGCGGGGGAAAGCTCTATGAGCTACGAGCAGTACTTC. The encoded protein is CSARAGESSMSYEQYF.

This clonotype turned up a few times. CDR3: CASNTRGYGQETQYF. CDR3 sequence (DNA): TGTGCCAGCAACACCAGGGGGTACGGTCAAGAGACCCAGTACTTC. This chain uses TRBV7-9 with TRBJ2-7; 7 nucleotides line up with TRBD1. Matching the DNA end better, TRBJ2-5 makes the J call doubtful. Germline V CDR1 and CDR2: SEHNR, FQNEAQ (reference sequence). CDR3 length: 15 residues.

The V and J genes are TRBV7-9 and TRBJ2-5, with D hard to call. Germline V gives CDR1 SEHNR, CDR2 FQNEAQ (reference sequence). This CDR3 spans 14 amino acids. Trimming took 3 bases from V and 1 from J, leaving 9 bases between them. CDR3 coding DNA: TGTGCCAGCAGCTTTGGCCAGACCCAAGAGACCCAGTACTTC. Protein sequence: CASSFGQTQETQYF. Full variable domain (missing parts from reference TRBV7-9 and TRBJ2-5): DTGVSQNPRHKITKRGQNVTFRCDPISEHNRLYWYRQTLGQGPEFLTYFQNEAQLEKSRLLSDRFSAERPKGSFSTLEIQRTEQGDSAMYLCASSFGQTQETQYFGPGTRLLVL.

CDR3 in DNA: TGTGCCAGCAGCAGTACTAGCGGGGGTGGCACAGATACGCAGTATTTT. Translation: CASSSTSGGGTDTQYF. The V gene is TRBV7-9, the J gene TRBJ2-3; 11 nucleotides agree with TRBD2. The germline V gene encodes CDR1 SEHNR and CDR2 FQNEAQ (reference sequence). The CDR3 has 16 residues. With V trimmed by 5 bases and J by 1 base, 5 bases remained unmatched. Full variable domain (outside the CDR3, taken from reference TRBV7-9 and TRBJ2-3): DTGVSQNPRHKITKRGQNVTFRCDPISEHNRLYWYRQTLGQGPEFLTYFQNEAQLEKSRLLSDRFSAERPKGSFSTLEIQRTEQGDSAMYLCASSSTSGGGTDTQYFGPGTRLTVL.

In DNA form, the CDR3 reads TGTGCCCACGGCGAAGCAAGGATGGAAAAACTGTTTTTT. Encoded protein: CAHGEARMEKLFF. The chain couples TRBV28 to TRBJ1-4; unclear D gene. This CDR3 spans 13 amino acids. Germline V gene sequence: CDR1 MDHEN, CDR2 SYDVKM. V dropped 11 bases and J dropped 8 bases, with 18 bases sitting between them.

The rearrangement links TRBV20-1 to TRBJ2-1; TRBD2 aligns across 7 bases. V shed 5 bases, J shed 4 bases, and the junction held 8 bases outside the gene matches. The CDR3 totals 14 residues. From germline, CDR1 is DFQATT and CDR2 SNEGSKA (reference sequence). CDR3 sequence (DNA): TGCAGTGCTCACCTTCCAGCGGGGTACAATGAGCAGTTCTTC. This gives the protein CSAHLPAGYNEQFF.

Ten or more counts support this clonotype. The CDR3 DNA reads as TGTGCCAGCAGCTCTCCCGGGACAGCCAAAAACATTCAGTACTTC. The encoded protein is CASSSPGTAKNIQYF. The V gene is TRBV7-2, the J gene TRBJ2-4; D possibly uses TRBD1 or TRBD2 (5 bases each). CDR3 length: 15 residues. V dropped 4 bases and J dropped 0 bases, with 10 bases sitting between them. The germline V gene has CDR1 SGHTA and CDR2 FQGNSA.

As concerns this clonotype: Compared with germline, one end of the junction differs, possibly owing to a read error. The rearrangement links TRBV7-9 to TRBJ2-7; D unresolved. The CDR3 is 14 amino acids. CDR1 is SEHNR and CDR2 is FQNEAQ in the germline V gene (reference sequence). The CDR3 bases are TGTGCCAGCAGCTTAGTCTTCGGGTCCTACGGGCAGTACTTC. Residues: CASSLVFGSYGQYF.

The chain has TRBV29-1 and TRBJ1-1; no clear D gene. V lost 3 bases and J 5 bases, leaving 16 bases between the germline ends. Germline assignment: CDR1 SQVTM and CDR2 ANQGSEA. The CDR3 length is 14 residues. CDR3 region: CSVDGEGAGTEAFF. The DNA of the CDR3 is TGCAGCGTTGATGGGGAGGGCGCTGGGACTGAAGCTTTCTTT.

This chain links TRBV4-1 with TRBJ2-3; tentative D call: TRBD2 (7 bases). The V gene lost 4 bases and the J gene lost 6 bases, with 17 bases spanning the gap. This CDR3 region has 15 residues. Per the germline V gene, CDR1 is MGHRA and CDR2 is YSYEKL. For the CDR3, the DNA is TGCGCCAGCAGCCCACCTGGGGGGGCTGCCGATACGCAGTATTTT. As protein: CASSPPGGAADTQYF.

This clonotype was recorded a few times. J is TRBJ2-7 and V is TRBV5-1; D might be TRBD2 (6 bases). CDR1 is SGHRS, CDR2 YFSETQ, per germline. The CDR3 loop spans 14 amino acids. V dropped 4 bases and J dropped 1 base, with 12 bases sitting between them. In DNA form, the CDR3 reads TGCGCCAGCAGCGCGGACTACCCTTCCTACGAGCAGTACTTC. Translated, it gives CASSADYPSYEQYF.

This clonotype appeared a single time. The rearrangement uses TRBV7-2 and TRBJ2-1; weak D call: TRBD2 (7 bases). Trimming took 4 bases from V and 9 from J, leaving 19 bases between them. The CDR3 is 15 amino acids. The germline CDR1 and CDR2 sequences are SGHTA and FQGNSA. The CDR3 DNA is TGTGCCAGCAGCTCAGTGGGGAGGGGGGCCACTGAGCAGTTCTTC. As protein: CASSSVGRGATEQFF.

The genes are TRBV20-1 and TRBJ2-1, with 11 bases aligning to TRBD2. The CDR3 is 15 amino acids. Trimming removed 4 bases from V and 0 bases from J; junction bases left unmatched: 2. Germline CDR1 reads DFQATT; CDR2 reads SNEGSKA (reference sequence). CDR3 sequence (DNA): TGCAGTGCTACTAGCGGGGGGCCCTCCTACAATGAGCAGTTCTTC. Translated: CSATSGGPSYNEQFF.

Remarks on this clonotype: Because it lacks the conserved phenylalanine or tryptophan at the end, this CDR3 is likely a read error. This rearrangement joins TRBV28 to TRBJ2-5; 9 nucleotides agree with TRBD2. Trimming removed 7 bases from V and 5 bases from J; junction bases left unmatched: 8. CDR3 size: 14 residues. Germline V CDR1 and CDR2: MDHEN, SYDVKM. The CDR3 DNA is TGTGCCAGCACAGCTAGCGGGGAGGCTGAGACCCAGTACTAC. Translation gives CASTASGEAETQYY.

This clonotype appeared once. The rearrangement joins TRBV15 to TRBJ1-2, with TRBD1 as a possible D gene (6 bases). Germline CDR1 is LNHNV and CDR2 is YYDKDF (reference sequence). With 1 base removed from V and 8 bases from J, the gap between germline ends came to 8 bases. The CDR3 is made up of 12 amino acids. The CDR3 reads CATSRAQGGYTF. In nucleotides, the CDR3 is TGTGCCACCAGCAGAGCACAGGGCGGCTACACCTTC.

This sequence joins TRBV12-3 or TRBV12-4 and TRBJ2-4, with D perhaps matching TRBD1 (6 bases). The better agreement between TRBJ2-5 and the DNA end casts doubt on the J call. This CDR3 is 14 amino acids long. CDR3 DNA: TGTGCCAGCAGCTTGGGACACCCCGAAGAGACCCAGTACTTC. Encoded protein: CASSLGHPEETQYF.

This clonotype occurred once. The chain combines TRBV20-1 with TRBJ1-1; no firm D call. The CDR3 runs 13 residues. Trimming removed 3 bases from V and 0 bases from J, with 8 bases in between. Germline V gives CDR1 DFQATT, CDR2 SNEGSKA (reference sequence). CDR3 protein: CSASAQMNTEAFF. In nucleotides, the CDR3 is TGCAGTGCTAGCGCCCAGATGAACACTGAAGCTTTCTTT.

This clonotype was counted ten times or more. The chain couples TRBV4-2 to TRBJ2-3, with D possibly being TRBD1 (6 bases). The germline CDR1 and CDR2 sequences are LGHNA and YNFKEQ. This CDR3 has 15 residues. V lost 4 bases, J lost 4 bases, and 15 bases lay in between. In DNA, the CDR3 is TGTGCCAGCAGCCCCGAGGACAGTTCAGCAGATACGCAGTATTTT. Its protein is CASSPEDSSADTQYF.

This clonotype occurred many times. The rearrangement joins TRBV5-1 to TRBJ2-7; no clear D gene. Germline CDR1 reads SGHRS; CDR2 reads YFSETQ. The CDR3 loop spans 12 amino acids. Trimming cost V 4 bases and J 0 bases, with 5 bases left between them. CDR3 region: CASSLSSYEQYF. The CDR3 DNA reads TGCGCCAGCAGCCTCAGCTCCTACGAGCAGTACTTC.

The genes are TRBV5-1 and TRBJ2-7, with D possibly TRBD1 on 7 matching bases. This CDR3 comprises 15 residues. The V end lost 0 bases, the J end lost 3 bases, and 13 bases lay between the germline ends. The germline gives CDR1 SGHRS, CDR2 YFSETQ. CDR3 in amino acids: CASSLAGDSIYEQYF. The CDR3 region has the DNA TGCGCCAGCAGCTTGGCGGGGGACAGCATCTACGAGCAGTACTTC.

In its sample, this clonotype was seen a few times. V gene TRBV15 combines with J gene TRBJ2-5; 8 bases map to TRBD1. Unmatched junction bases numbered 16, after V lost 0 bases and J lost 4 bases. The CDR3 extends over 19 amino acids. Germline CDR1 is LNHNV and CDR2 is YYDKDF (reference sequence). The chain's CDR3 is CATSRDLSRGTGWTETQYF. The CDR3 bases are TGTGCCACCAGCAGAGATCTATCCAGGGGGACAGGTTGGACAGAGACCCAGTACTTC. The full variable domain, its missing parts supplied by reference TRBV15 and TRBJ2-5, is DAMVIQNPRYQVTQFGKPVTLSCSQTLNHNVMYWYQQKSSQAPKLLFHYYDKDFNNEADTPDNFQSRRPNTSFCFLDIRSPGLGDTAMYLCATSRDLSRGTGWTETQYFGPGTRLLVL.

This clonotype has just a few counts. The chain couples TRBV6-6 to TRBJ2-7, with TRBD2 identical over 12 bases. Germline-derived CDR1 and CDR2 are MNHNY and SVGAGI (reference sequence). Trimming removed 4 bases from V and 2 bases from J; junction bases left unmatched: 9. The CDR3 has 17 residues. CDR3 amino acids: CASSFHRTSGGTYEQYF. The DNA for the CDR3 is TGTGCCAGCAGTTTCCACCGCACTAGCGGGGGGACCTACGAGCAGTACTTC.

The rearrangement uses TRBV20-1 and TRBJ2-1, with 9 bases that match TRBD2. There are 13 residues in the CDR3. With V trimmed by 5 bases and J by 12 bases, 11 bases remained unmatched. The germline gives CDR1 DFQATT, CDR2 SNEGSKA (reference sequence). CDR3 protein: CSAEASGAGGQFF. CDR3 DNA sequence: TGCAGTGCTGAGGCTAGCGGGGCCGGGGGGCAGTTCTTC.